One and the same sample provided the 32 T cell receptor beta chains below, sequenced in a study of cytomegalovirus exposure and HLA in healthy donors. The primer mix had 60 Vbeta and 13 Jbeta primers. The data were produced by immunoSEQ multiplex PCR, yet TCRdb's version contains in-frame clones alone and is incomplete. The table counts 100,000 to 150,000 clones; more than 1.5% lies in the top ten. Sequenced sample: PBMCs. The receptors were sampled from a man younger than 35 in good health and CMV-seronegative.

J is TRBJ2-1 and V is TRBV11-3; TRBD1 agrees at 7 bases. There are 16 residues in the CDR3. The ends lost 0 bases at V and 4 bases at J; junction bases unmatched: 6. Germline loops: CDR1 SGHNT, CDR2 YENEEA. CDR3 residues: CASSLDVSGGYNEQFF. The CDR3 DNA sequence: TGTGCCAGCAGCTTAGATGTTTCAGGGGGTTACAATGAGCAGTTCTTC. The full variable domain, in which reference TRBV11-3 and TRBJ2-1 provide the parts outside the CDR3, is EAGVVQSPRYKIIEKKQPVAFWCNPISGHNTLYWYLQNLGQGPELLIRYENEEAVDDSQLPKDRFSAERLKGVDSTLKIQPAELGDSAVYLCASSLDVSGGYNEQFFGPGTRLTVL.

As regards this clone: One junction end disagrees with the germline gene, perhaps due to a read error. This chain connects TRBV15 to TRBJ1-6; possibly TRBD1 for D (5 bases). This CDR3 has 14 residues. The germline V gene encodes CDR1 LNHNV and CDR2 YYDKDF (reference sequence). The CDR3 loop is CATSRQGYNSPLHF. CDR3 nucleotide sequence: TGTGCCACTAGCAGGCAGGGTTATAATTCACCCCTCCACTTT.

The genes are TRBV6-5 and TRBJ1-1; the D gene is possibly TRBD1 (6 bases). Germline V gives CDR1 MNHEY, CDR2 SVGAGI. CDR3 size: 14 residues. Deletions cut 0 bases from V and 4 bases from J, with 9 bases between. The CDR3 reads CASSYSQGTTEAFF. CDR3 DNA: TGTGCCAGCAGTTACTCACAGGGAACCACTGAAGCTTTCTTT.

The J gene is TRBJ2-5, the V gene TRBV6-5; TRBD1 matches 7 bases. Germline-derived CDR1 and CDR2 are MNHEY and SVGAGI. CDR3 length: 14 residues. V shed 0 bases, J shed 5 bases, and the junction held 3 bases outside the gene matches. CDR3 loop: CASSYSLRGETQYF. The CDR3 DNA reads TGTGCCAGCAGTTACTCTCTCAGGGGGGAGACCCAGTACTTC.

J is TRBJ2-2 and V is TRBV10-1; 8 positions match TRBD2. Germline V gene lookup returns CDR1 WNHNN and CDR2 SYGVQD (reference sequence). This CDR3 region has 16 residues. Germline trimming cut 7 bases from V and 0 bases from J; bases unmatched to any gene: 7. CDR3 bases: TGCGCCAGCATCGGGGGGGGGCTCACGAACACCGGGGAGCTGTTTTTT. This translates into CASIGGGLTNTGELFF.

The chain combines TRBV30 with TRBJ1-6; no clear D gene. The CDR3 consists of 14 residues. Between the trimmed V and J ends, which lost 0 bases and 4 bases, there was a span of 7 bases. CDR1 is GTSNPN and CDR2 is SVGIG in the germline V gene (reference sequence). The CDR3 is CAWSVQAYNSPLHF. CDR3 sequence (DNA): TGTGCCTGGAGTGTTCAGGCGTATAATTCACCCCTCCACTTT.

CDR3 residues: CASSLYRETQGNTIYF. As DNA, the CDR3 is TGTGCCAGCAGTTTATACCGGGAGACCCAGGGAAACACCATATATTTT. This chain joins TRBV2 and TRBJ1-3; D call uncertain. The CDR3 is 16 residues long. The germline CDR1 and CDR2 sequences are SNHLY and FYNNEI. V was cut by 5 bases and J by 4 bases, with 18 bases left in between.

V is TRBV2 and J is TRBJ2-2; D is uncertain. With 3 bases removed from V and 0 bases from J, the gap between germline ends came to 8 bases. Germline CDR1 SNHLY, CDR2 FYNNEI. This CDR3 has 15 residues. In DNA, the CDR3 is TGTGCCAGCAGTGATTTGGAGCCGAACACCGGGGAGCTGTTTTTT. It is translated as CASSDLEPNTGELFF.

The chain is built from TRBV28 and TRBJ1-2; weak D call: TRBD1 (6 bases). Germline CDR1 reads MDHEN; CDR2 reads SYDVKM. The CDR3 is 12 amino acids. Trimming took 10 bases from V and 2 from J, leaving 11 bases between them. The CDR3 coding sequence is TGTGCCACCACAGGGAGCAACTATGGCTACACCTTC. Translating it yields CATTGSNYGYTF.

The chain recombines TRBV5-1 with TRBJ2-1; D unclear. V was pared by 2 bases and J by 7 bases, with 13 bases between. The length of the CDR3 is 14 residues. Germline CDR1 SGHRS, CDR2 YFSETQ. CDR3 in amino acids: CASSFGNPGNEQFF. CDR3 nucleotide sequence: TGCGCCAGCAGCTTTGGCAATCCCGGGAATGAGCAGTTCTTC. Using reference TRBV5-1 and TRBJ2-1 for the parts outside the CDR3, the full variable domain is KAGVTQTPRYLIKTRGQQVTLSCSPISGHRSVSWYQQTPGQGLQFLFEYFSETQRNKGNFPGRFSGRQFSNSRSEMNVSTLELGDSALYLCASSFGNPGNEQFFGPGTRLTVL.

V is TRBV28 and J is TRBJ2-5; no clear D. The J call may be mistaken, given a closer DNA end match to TRBJ2-7. The CDR3 runs to 12 residues. Germline V lookup: CDR1 MDHEN, CDR2 SYDVKM. The CDR3 reads CASSLSSYEQYF. As DNA, the CDR3 is TGTGCCAGCAGCCTGAGCTCCTACGAGCAGTACTTC.

The chain links TRBV2 to TRBJ1-2; no definite D call. CDR1 is SNHLY and CDR2 is FYNNEI in the germline V gene. Between the trimmed V and J ends, which lost 2 bases and 5 bases, there was a span of 3 bases. This CDR3 spans 11 amino acids. CDR3 loop: CASSELYGYTF. CDR3 coding DNA: TGTGCCAGCAGTGAATTATATGGCTACACCTTC.

In the case of this clone: At one end, the junction sequence differs from germline, possibly due to a read error. The same CDR3 arises from other DNA sequences in this sample as well. The rearrangement uses TRBV2 and TRBJ1-1; perhaps TRBD1 as D (5 bases). Per the germline V gene, CDR1 is SNHLY and CDR2 is FYNNEI. The CDR3 contains 12 residues. This chain's CDR3 is CASSQGNTEAFF. In nucleotides, the CDR3 is TGCGCCAGCAGTCAGGGGAACACTGAAGCTTTCTTT.

This chain joins TRBV19 and TRBJ1-5; 8 bases map to TRBD1. Germline CDR1 reads LNHDA; CDR2 reads SQIVND (reference sequence). The CDR3 covers 14 residues. V shed 7 bases and J 5 bases; nucleotides not matched to a gene: 7. CDR3 sequence: CASNLDRADQPQHF. Here the CDR3 DNA reads TGTGCCAGTAACCTGGACAGGGCCGATCAGCCCCAGCATTTT. Using reference TRBV19 and TRBJ1-5 for the parts outside the CDR3, the full variable domain is DGGITQSPKYLFRKEGQNVTLSCEQNLNHDAMYWYRQDPGQGLRLIYYSQIVNDFQKGDIAEGYSVSREKKESFPLTVTSAQKNPTAFYLCASNLDRADQPQHFGDGTRLSIL.

The chain has TRBV10-3 and TRBJ2-7; D is perhaps TRBD2 (6 bases). V shed 9 bases and J shed 4 bases, with 22 bases lying between them. The germline V gene encodes CDR1 ENHRY and CDR2 SYGVKD. CDR3 length equals 15 residues. In DNA form, the CDR3 reads TGTGCCATTAGGTACCGGGGGAACGGCGCATACGAGCAGTACTTC. Protein product: CAIRYRGNGAYEQYF.

J is TRBJ1-1 and V is TRBV19; D remains ambiguous. The V and J ends lost 1 base and 6 bases respectively, with 9 bases between them. Looked up from germline, CDR1 is LNHDA and CDR2 is SQIVND (reference sequence). CDR3 length equals 13 residues. CDR3 sequence: CASSIVKHAEAFF. For the CDR3, the DNA is TGTGCCAGTAGTATAGTTAAGCACGCTGAAGCTTTCTTT.

J is TRBJ2-1 and V is TRBV5-6; 8 bases are a match to TRBD1. Looked up from germline, CDR1 is SGHDT and CDR2 is YYEEEE. Trimming at V came to 6 bases and at J to 4 bases, leaving 6 bases not matched to a gene. The CDR3 covers 14 residues. The CDR3 is CASNRQGLYNEQFF. The CDR3 DNA sequence: TGTGCCAGCAACCGACAGGGGTTATACAATGAGCAGTTCTTC.

This sequence joins TRBV19 and TRBJ2-3; tentative D call: TRBD1 (6 bases). Per germline, CDR1 LNHDA and CDR2 SQIVND (reference sequence). Between the trimmed V and J ends, which lost 5 bases and 4 bases, there was a span of 13 bases. The length of the CDR3 is 14 residues. The CDR3 region is CASSGLTGADTQYF. The CDR3 nucleotides are TGTGCCAGTAGTGGGTTGACAGGCGCAGATACGCAGTATTTT.

This sequence joins TRBV18 and TRBJ2-7; 7 bases are shared with TRBD2. Germline assignment: CDR1 KGHSH and CDR2 LQKENI. J was trimmed by 5 bases and V by 8 bases; bases with no gene match: 18. The CDR3 spans 16 residues. The CDR3 here is CASAITMPGGLDEQYF. For the CDR3, the DNA is TGTGCCAGCGCGATCACTATGCCGGGGGGTTTGGACGAGCAGTACTTC.

V usage is TRBV5-1 and J usage is TRBJ2-5; maybe TRBD2 (6 bases). Germline-derived CDR1 and CDR2 are SGHRS and YFSETQ. The V gene lost 4 bases and the J gene lost 4 bases, with 14 bases spanning the gap. The CDR3 is 14 residues long. CDR3 residues: CASSRKGLLETQYF. The CDR3 DNA is TGCGCCAGCAGCCGTAAGGGACTTTTAGAGACCCAGTACTTC.

The chain carries TRBV7-9 and TRBJ1-2; 8 nucleotides align to TRBD1. Germline lookup yields CDR1 SEHNR and CDR2 FQNEAQ (reference sequence). The V gene end was trimmed by 5 bases and the J gene end by 2 bases; junction bases not matched to a gene: 4. The CDR3 sequence is 14 residues long. The CDR3 protein is CASSEDRGNYGYTF. The CDR3 DNA reads TGTGCCAGCAGCGAAGACAGGGGCAACTATGGCTACACCTTC.

J is TRBJ2-1 and V is TRBV11-2; TRBD1 matches 7 bases. V was pared by 1 base and J by 5 bases, with 14 bases of the junction left unmatched. CDR1 SGHAT and CDR2 FQNNGV come from the germline V gene. The CDR3 has 18 residues. DNA of the CDR3: TGTGCCAGCAGCTTAGGCCCACCCGGACAGGACCCAGACAATGAGCAGTTCTTC. Encoded protein: CASSLGPPGQDPDNEQFF.

The CDR3 here is CATSRVPDSDSPLHF. The CDR3 region has the DNA TGTGCCACCAGCAGAGTCCCTGACAGCGATTCACCCCTCCACTTT. This rearrangement joins TRBV15 to TRBJ1-6, with TRBD1 as a possible D gene (5 bases). Germline V gene sequence: CDR1 LNHNV, CDR2 YYDKDF (reference sequence). Trimming shortened V by 1 base and J by 8 bases, and 12 bases separated the two germline ends. This CDR3 has 15 residues.

The rearrangement joins TRBV2 to TRBJ1-4; D is undetermined. The CDR3 covers 12 residues. Germline V lookup: CDR1 SNHLY, CDR2 FYNNEI. Trimming took 9 bases from V and 8 from J, leaving 13 bases between them. The CDR3 is CASVWGEEKLFF. The CDR3 DNA is TGTGCCAGTGTTTGGGGAGAGGAAAAACTGTTTTTT.

The chain has TRBV10-3 and TRBJ1-1; D unclear. The CDR3 extends over 15 amino acids. Germline CDR1 and CDR2: ENHRY and SYGVKD. Trimming removed 2 bases from V and 2 bases from J, with 12 bases in between. This CDR3 reads CAISERGEINTEAFF. The CDR3 bases are TGTGCCATCAGTGAGCGGGGAGAGATCAACACTGAAGCTTTCTTT.

Points on this clone: This CDR3 is also generated by other DNA sequences in the sample. This chain links TRBV7-9 with TRBJ1-5; perhaps TRBD1 as D (5 bases). The CDR3 has 15 amino acids. Trimming removed 7 bases at V and 2 bases at J, with 15 bases between. Germline CDR1 is SEHNR and CDR2 is FQNEAQ (reference sequence). For the CDR3, the DNA is TGTGCCAGCACCCTCACACCAGGGCGCAATCAGCCCCAGCATTTT. This codes for CASTLTPGRNQPQHF.

Regarding this clone: Within the sample, other DNA sequences also encode this same CDR3. V is TRBV30 and J is TRBJ1-3; no reliable D call. Trimming shortened V by 2 bases and J by 0 bases, and 20 bases separated the two germline ends. This CDR3 spans 18 amino acids. Per germline, CDR1 GTSNPN and CDR2 SVGIG (reference sequence). The CDR3 DNA reads as TGTGCCTGGAGTCTAGTTTTGGGAGGGAGGTTCTCTGGAAACACCATATATTTT. This codes for CAWSLVLGGRFSGNTIYF.

The V gene is TRBV6-1, the J gene TRBJ1-5, with TRBD1 identical over 8 bases. Germline V gene sequence: CDR1 MNHNS, CDR2 SASEGT. With V trimmed by 3 bases and J by 0 bases, 7 bases remained unmatched. The CDR3 runs to 17 residues. CDR3: CASSDRIDRGSNQPQHF. CDR3 DNA sequence: TGTGCCAGCAGTGACCGGATCGACAGGGGTAGCAATCAGCCCCAGCATTTT.

The chain couples TRBV18 to TRBJ2-7; 7 bases match TRBD1. This CDR3 contains 16 residues. Germline V lookup: CDR1 KGHSH, CDR2 LQKENI. With V trimmed by 3 bases and J by 5 bases, 13 bases remained unmatched. CDR3 region: CASSPLPGTVGNEQYF. CDR3 bases: TGTGCCAGCTCACCGTTACCCGGGACAGTGGGCAACGAGCAGTACTTC.

J is TRBJ2-1 and V is TRBV2; perhaps TRBD2 as D (5 bases). The CDR3 extends over 13 amino acids. Germline V lookup: CDR1 SNHLY, CDR2 FYNNEI. V was trimmed by 5 bases and J by 7 bases, leaving 12 bases between them. CDR3 DNA: TGTGCCAGCAGTAAAGTTAGCGATAATGAGCAGTTCTTC. It encodes CASSKVSDNEQFF.

The chain recombines TRBV28 with TRBJ2-1; tentative D call: TRBD1 (5 bases). This CDR3 region has 17 residues. The germline V and J ends were trimmed by 5 bases and 0 bases, with 17 bases remaining between them. The V gene's germline CDR1 is MDHEN and CDR2 SYDVKM. Here the CDR3 reads CASSGRALPLSYNEQFF. The CDR3 DNA follows: TGTGCCAGCAGTGGCAGGGCCCTTCCTCTCTCCTACAATGAGCAGTTCTTC. The whole variable domain, filled in from reference TRBV28 and TRBJ2-1, reads DVKVTQSSRYLVKRTGEKVFLECVQDMDHENMFWYRQDPGLGLRLIYFSYDVKMKEKGDIPEGYSVSREKKERFSLILESASTNQTSMYLCASSGRALPLSYNEQFFGPGTRLTVL.

The chain uses TRBV9 and TRBJ1-2; maybe TRBD1 (6 bases). The CDR3 consists of 15 residues. V lost 3 bases and J 7 bases, leaving 19 bases between the germline ends. Germline V gene data show CDR1 as SGDLS and CDR2 as YYNGEE. Here the CDR3 DNA reads TGTGCCAGCAGCGCGGGACAAGGCGGCCTGCGTGGCTACACCTTC. Protein: CASSAGQGGLRGYTF.